The source of this T cell receptor beta chain is a study of shared clonotypes between healthy human individuals. Findings of the study overall: In this cohort, only blood was sampled, and tissue repertoires likely differ.

As regards this clone: Its antigen is undetermined.

TCRdb's copy holds only in-frame clones and misses some; the assay was immunoSEQ multiplex PCR. The table records about 2.4 million clones, more than 85% of them present only once. Germline loops: CDR1 MRHNA, CDR2 SNTAGT. Trimming cost V 4 bases and J 4 bases; bases outside gene matches: 6. This CDR3 is built from 14 residues. This TCR was recovered from a man younger than 30 in good health. Some clones in this sample may be carry-over from other donors' samples. Specimen: naive CD4+ T cells from PBMCs. The subset here: CD45RA+ positively selected. The gene calls are TRBV6-4 and TRBJ1-1; 7 nucleotides align to TRBD1. CDR3 in DNA: TGTGCCAGCAGTGGCAGGGGGGCGGGCACTGAAGCTTTCTTT. Its protein is CASSGRGAGTEAFF.